Listed here are 30 T cell receptor beta chains from one sample, sequenced in a study of post-analysis software for immune sequencing data. General study points: There were several TRBV segments more frequent in patients than controls, and TRBV5-6, TRBV5-1 and TRBV20-1 were among them.

Their antigen targets remain unknown. The TCR beta cDNA libraries carried unique molecular identifiers. TCRdb reprocessed the PCR reads via MiXCR and lists one record per CDR3 protein. The sample lists about 800,000 distinct CDR3 sequences, roughly 27% occurring once. Sample: blood. The receptors originated from a girl aged 10 to 17 with multiple sclerosis.

This clonotype was counted at least ten times. The chain employs TRBV12-3 or TRBV12-4 and TRBJ1-2; possible D gene TRBD1, 5 bases. The CDR3 is 14 residues long. Trimming cost V 1 base and J 3 bases, with 9 bases left between them. This chain's CDR3 is CASSLGQQDYGYTF. CDR3 DNA: TGTGCCAGCAGTTTAGGGCAACAGGACTATGGCTACACCTTC.

This clonotype was counted ten times or more. CDR3 DNA sequence: TGCAGTGCCAGCAGGGGGCGATTGGATGGCTACACCTTC. This codes for CSASRGRLDGYTF. J is TRBJ1-2 and V is TRBV20-1, with 8 bases aligning to TRBD1. The junction had 9 bases not matched to a gene; V was cut back by 6 bases and J by 6 bases. Germline V gene data show CDR1 as DFQATT and CDR2 as SNEGSKA (reference sequence). The CDR3 covers 13 residues.

The J gene is TRBJ1-5, the V gene TRBV6-5; tentatively, D is TRBD1 (5 bases). Germline V gene data show CDR1 as MNHEY and CDR2 as SVGAGI. Trimming left V 8 bases short and J 0 bases short, with 14 bases between. The CDR3 has 15 amino acids. CDR3 DNA: TGTGCCAGCTCCCGGGCAGGACATAGCAATCAGCCCCAGCATTTT. Translated, it gives CASSRAGHSNQPQHF.

There are a few counts of this clonotype. The chain employs TRBV10-3 and TRBJ2-3, with D possibly matching TRBD1 (5 bases). This CDR3 is 13 amino acids long. The V end lost 6 bases, the J end lost 4 bases, and 11 bases lay between the germline ends. Looked up from germline, CDR1 is ENHRY and CDR2 is SYGVKD. The CDR3 DNA reads TGTGCCATCAGGAACCCAGGGTCAGATACGCAGTATTTT. It translates to CAIRNPGSDTQYF.

This chain links TRBV24-1 with TRBJ1-2; D call uncertain. The CDR3 loop spans 14 amino acids. In germline, CDR1 is KGHDR, CDR2 SFDVKD. Trimming removed 9 bases at V and 3 bases at J, with 16 bases between. The CDR3 sequence: CATGSHESDYGYTF. Written as DNA, the CDR3 is TGTGCCACCGGTTCCCACGAGAGTGACTATGGCTACACCTTC.

This clonotype occurred many times. The V and J genes are TRBV29-1 and TRBJ2-5; possibly TRBD2 for D (5 bases). The CDR3 spans 12 residues. In germline, CDR1 is SQVTM, CDR2 ANQGSEA. The V and J ends lost 5 bases and 3 bases respectively, with 10 bases between them. CDR3 loop: CSVPGWEETQYF. In DNA form, the CDR3 reads TGCAGCGTTCCGGGGTGGGAAGAGACCCAGTACTTC.

V is TRBV20-1 and J is TRBJ1-4; D is unresolved. Per the germline V gene, CDR1 is DFQATT and CDR2 is SNEGSKA (reference sequence). V was clipped by 7 bases and J by 4 bases, with 10 bases between them. The CDR3 spans 12 residues. CDR3 bases: TGCAGTGGATCGACCGGTAATGAAAAACTGTTTTTT. It is translated as CSGSTGNEKLFF.

This clonotype showed up just a few times. J is TRBJ2-7 and V is TRBV25-1; D not certain. The CDR3 extends over 15 amino acids. V gave up 1 base and J gave up 10 bases, with 20 bases separating them. The germline CDR1 and CDR2 sequences are MGHDK and SYGVNS. The CDR3 DNA follows: TGTGCCAGCAGTGAATGGGGTATCCAGTGGGCGGAACAGTACTTC. It codes for CASSEWGIQWAEQYF.

V usage is TRBV28 and J usage is TRBJ1-1; D is undetermined. CDR1 is MDHEN and CDR2 is SYDVKM in the germline V gene. V was clipped by 1 base and J by 7 bases, with 13 bases between them. The CDR3 covers 14 residues. In DNA form, the CDR3 reads TGTGCCAGCAGTTTATTAGCCAGTGATGATGAAGCTTTCTTT. Its protein product is CASSLLASDDEAFF.

The genes are TRBV11-3 and TRBJ2-3, with 14 bases aligning to TRBD2. Germline trimming cut 5 bases from V and 4 bases from J; bases unmatched to any gene: 8. The length of the CDR3 is 17 residues. Germline loops: CDR1 SGHNT, CDR2 YENEEA. The DNA of the CDR3 is TGTGCCAGCAGCATCGGACTAGCGGGGGGCGGGGCAGATACGCAGTATTTT. This translates into CASSIGLAGGGADTQYF. Together with reference TRBV11-3 and TRBJ2-3, the CDR3 gives the full variable domain: EAGVVQSPRYKIIEKKQPVAFWCNPISGHNTLYWYLQNLGQGPELLIRYENEEAVDDSQLPKDRFSAERLKGVDSTLKIQPAELGDSAVYLCASSIGLAGGGADTQYFGPGTRLTVL.

This clonotype was counted between two and nine times. The chain carries TRBV6-6 and TRBJ1-5; possibly TRBD1 for D (6 bases). The CDR3 consists of 16 residues. Trimming cost V 7 bases and J 0 bases, with 16 bases left between them. CDR1 and CDR2 from the germline V gene are MNHNY and SVGAGI (reference sequence). CDR3 region: CASTKGTKNSNQPQHF. The CDR3 DNA reads TGTGCCAGCACCAAAGGGACAAAGAATAGCAATCAGCCCCAGCATTTT.

V gene TRBV2 combines with J gene TRBJ2-3, with D tentatively TRBD1 or TRBD2 (5 bases each). Trimming removed 2 bases at V and 1 base at J, with 13 bases between. Looked up from germline, CDR1 is SNHLY and CDR2 is FYNNEI. This CDR3 spans 16 amino acids. CDR3: CASSEKGRAGTDTQYF. DNA for the CDR3: TGTGCCAGCAGTGAAAAGGGACGGGCGGGCACAGATACGCAGTATTTT.

This clonotype has only a few counts. V gene TRBV5-5 combines with J gene TRBJ1-1; 8 bases are a match to TRBD1. V shed 1 base, J shed 7 bases, and the junction held 15 bases outside the gene matches. The CDR3 extends over 17 amino acids. Germline values: CDR1 SGHKS, CDR2 YYEKEE (reference sequence). This CDR3 reads CASSLIGGSTGEVEAFF. In DNA, the CDR3 is TGTGCCAGCAGCTTGATAGGAGGCTCGACAGGGGAGGTTGAAGCTTTCTTT.

The gene calls are TRBV20-1 and TRBJ1-1; maybe TRBD1 (5 bases). V lost 6 bases to trimming and J lost 0 bases, with 11 bases between them. This CDR3 is built from 13 residues. Germline-derived CDR1 and CDR2 are DFQATT and SNEGSKA (reference sequence). The CDR3 sequence: CSANRNMNTEAFF. CDR3 DNA: TGCAGTGCCAACAGGAACATGAACACTGAAGCTTTCTTT.

Regarding this clonotype: One end of the junction varies from germline; a read error may be responsible. The chain combines TRBV28 with TRBJ2-2; the match to TRBD1 covers 8 bases. The CDR3 has 14 residues. Germline values: CDR1 MDHEN, CDR2 SYDVKM. CDR3 DNA sequence: TGTGCCAGCAGTTTGACAGGGGCAACCGGGGGGCTGTTTTTT. Its translation: CASSLTGATGGLFF.

This clonotype was observed a handful of times. The chain carries TRBV7-2 and TRBJ2-5, with 7 bases aligning to TRBD1. This CDR3 has 14 amino acids. CDR1 is SGHTA, CDR2 FQGNSA, per germline. V lost 5 bases to trimming and J lost 5 bases; unmatched junction nucleotides: 8. CDR3 protein: CASSKHRGSETQYF. DNA of the CDR3: TGTGCCAGCAGCAAACACAGGGGTTCGGAGACCCAGTACTTC.

This clonotype was detected ten times or more. This chain uses TRBV6-5 with TRBJ2-1, with 8 bases matching TRBD2. Germline V gene data show CDR1 as MNHEY and CDR2 as SVGAGI. The ends lost 6 bases at V and 8 bases at J; junction bases unmatched: 15. This CDR3 has 16 amino acids. The CDR3 DNA follows: TGTGCCAGCAGCTACGGGGCCAGGACTAGCCCGGATGAGCAGTTCTTC. Translating gives CASSYGARTSPDEQFF.

The sample holds a few counts of this clonotype. The chain couples TRBV20-1 to TRBJ2-5, with 11 bases aligning to TRBD2. This CDR3 contains 16 residues. Germline assignment: CDR1 DFQATT and CDR2 SNEGSKA (reference sequence). V shed 1 base and J 4 bases; nucleotides not matched to a gene: 8. CDR3 DNA sequence: TGCAGTGCTAGAGCGATTAGCGGGGGGGCAGGAGAGACCCAGTACTTC. This translates into CSARAISGGAGETQYF.

This chain links TRBV7-2 with TRBJ2-6; 7 nucleotides match TRBD1. The CDR3 length is 16 residues. J lost 0 bases, V lost 5 bases, and 4 bases had no gene match. Germline lookup yields CDR1 SGHTA and CDR2 FQGNSA. CDR3 protein: CASSTRQGSGANVLTF. The CDR3 DNA sequence: TGTGCCAGCAGCACCAGACAGGGCTCTGGGGCCAACGTCCTGACTTTC.

The chain joins TRBV10-3 to TRBJ2-7; TRBD2 matches at 9 bases. This CDR3 region has 14 residues. Unmatched junction bases numbered 11, after V lost 9 bases and J lost 5 bases. Germline CDR1 reads ENHRY; CDR2 reads SYGVKD. CDR3 loop: CAMARAGGPNEQYF. In DNA, the CDR3 is TGTGCCATGGCTCGGGCGGGAGGGCCCAACGAGCAGTACTTC.

This clonotype was seen at least ten times. The rearrangement uses TRBV4-3 and TRBJ2-1; TRBD2 might be the D (5 bases). Germline lookup yields CDR1 LGHNA and CDR2 YSLEER. V shed 0 bases and J shed 0 bases, with 6 bases lying between them. CDR3 length equals 15 residues. CDR3 in amino acids: CASSQDGSSYNEQFF. The CDR3 DNA sequence: TGCGCCAGCAGCCAAGATGGGAGCTCCTACAATGAGCAGTTCTTC.

This chain connects TRBV20-1 to TRBJ2-1; TRBD2 agrees at 11 bases. J gave up 6 bases and V 0 bases, and 7 bases lay outside the gene matches. From germline, CDR1 is DFQATT and CDR2 SNEGSKA (reference sequence). This CDR3 is 16 amino acids long. In DNA, the CDR3 is TGCAGTGCTAGAGATTTTGCACTAGCGGGGGCCAATGAGCAGTTCTTC. Its protein product is CSARDFALAGANEQFF.

CDR3 DNA sequence: TGTGCCAGCAGCCCTGCCGGGGGGGCGGGAGAGACCCAGTACTTC. It is translated as CASSPAGGAGETQYF. The chain combines TRBV9 with TRBJ2-5, with TRBD2 identical over 8 bases. With V trimmed by 4 bases and J by 4 bases, 9 bases remained unmatched. Looked up from germline, CDR1 is SGDLS and CDR2 is YYNGEE. There are 15 residues in the CDR3.

The chain has TRBV7-2 and TRBJ2-2; possibly TRBD2 for D (5 bases). The ends were cut back, 6 bases at V and 5 bases at J, with 13 bases in the middle. Germline V gene sequence: CDR1 SGHTA, CDR2 FQGNSA. CDR3 length: 14 residues. The CDR3 bases are TGTGCCAGCAGGCATCCGGGAAAAACCGGGGAGCTGTTTTTT. This gives the protein CASRHPGKTGELFF.

V and J are TRBV6-2 or TRBV6-3 and TRBJ2-7; 9 nucleotides match TRBD1. This CDR3 is built from 14 residues. The V gene end was trimmed by 2 bases and the J gene end by 3 bases; junction bases not matched to a gene: 2. CDR1 MNHEY and CDR2 SVGEGT come from the germline V gene. CDR3: CASSYGTGFYEQYF. CDR3 in DNA: TGTGCCAGCAGTTACGGGACAGGGTTCTACGAGCAGTACTTC.

This clonotype has only a few counts. The rearrangement uses TRBV7-2 and TRBJ2-1; 10 nucleotides match TRBD2. Germline V lookup: CDR1 SGHTA, CDR2 FQGNSA. This CDR3 has 15 residues. V was clipped by 2 bases and J by 5 bases; unmatched bases: 3. In DNA, the CDR3 is TGTGCCAGCAGCTTAATGGGACTAGCGCACAATGAGCAGTTCTTC. Translation: CASSLMGLAHNEQFF.

The chain links TRBV7-2 to TRBJ2-3; 10 positions match TRBD2. There are 15 residues in the CDR3. Trimming removed 5 bases from V and 5 bases from J; junction bases left unmatched: 7. Germline V gene data show CDR1 as SGHTA and CDR2 as FQGNSA. As DNA, the CDR3 is TGTGCCAGCAGCACCAGCGGGGGGGCAGGAGATACGCAGTATTTT. Protein sequence: CASSTSGGAGDTQYF.

The rearrangement links TRBV7-6 to TRBJ2-5; TRBD2 matches 7 bases. The J call may not be correct, given that the DNA end is closer to TRBJ2-7. CDR1 is SGHVS and CDR2 is FNYEAQ in the germline V gene. The CDR3 runs 15 residues. The CDR3 coding sequence is TGTGCCAGCAGCTTCAAGAGCGGGGCGATCTACGAGCAGTACTTC. Translated, it gives CASSFKSGAIYEQYF.

This clonotype was recorded a few times. This chain joins TRBV7-2 and TRBJ2-1; D call uncertain. Germline V gives CDR1 SGHTA, CDR2 FQGNSA. This CDR3 has 13 amino acids. Between the trimmed V and J ends, which lost 4 bases and 3 bases, there was a span of 7 bases. CDR3 DNA: TGTGCCAGCAGCTCTGGCGTCTACAATGAGCAGTTCTTC. Residues: CASSSGVYNEQFF.

The gene calls are TRBV6-2 or TRBV6-3 and TRBJ2-4; D not resolved. The J call is doubtful: the DNA matches TRBJ2-7 better. Germline loops: CDR1 MNHEY, CDR2 SVGEGT. This CDR3 comprises 16 residues. CDR3 region: CASSYSSGSIRGEQYF. CDR3 bases: TGTGCCAGCAGTTACTCGTCGGGCTCCATAAGAGGCGAGCAGTACTTC.